These T cell receptor beta chains were read from a single sample in a study of read filtering for tumor transcriptome and immune sequencing. TCRdb recomputed calls from the reads with MiXCR, one row per CDR3 protein. The table records some 140,000 distinct CDR3 sequences, roughly 13% of them present only once. The sequenced sample was a population of CD138-negative cells sorted from bone marrow. The source is a donor aged 40 or older with multiple myeloma. Each CDR3 is given with its conserved first and last residue. The D gene is left open where the match is weak. Size values are once, few and many counts, or a class for expanded clones, and some rows have none.

>TRBJ2-7|TRBV5-6|TRBD1|-
CASSFGTASYEQYF
TGTGCCAGCAGCTTCGGGACAGCCTCCTACGAGCAGTACTTC
>TRBJ1-2|TRBV20-1|-|many
CSAAAGVGGYTF
TGCAGTGCCGCTGCAGGGGTTGGCGGCTACACCTTC
>TRBJ1-1|TRBV18|TRBD1|-
CASSPGQNTDAFF
TGTGCCAGCTCGCCGGGACAGAACACTGACGCTTTCTTT
>TRBJ1-5|TRBV20-1|-|many
CSARAPGGSLNQPQHF
TGCAGTGCTAGAGCCCCCGGGGGCAGTCTCAATCAGCCCCAGCATTTT
>TRBJ1-5|TRBV24-1|-|many
CATSEPGRNQPQHF
TGTGCCACCAGTGAGCCCGGGCGTAATCAGCCCCAGCATTTT
>TRBJ2-1|TRBV7-2|-|many
CASSFTGEYNEQFF
TGTGCCAGCAGCTTCACTGGGGAGTACAATGAGCAGTTCTTC
>TRBJ2-5|TRBV12-3/TRBV12-4|-|many
CASSFFLVEETQYF
TGTGCCAGCAGTTTCTTTCTAGTGGAAGAGACCCAGTACTTC
>TRBJ2-7|TRBV3-1|TRBD2|-
CAGSQVPSGDYEQYF
TGTGCCGGCAGCCAAGTACCTAGCGGGGACTACGAGCAGTACTTC
>TRBJ2-1|TRBV2|-|many
CASSYTGPAEQFF
TGTGCCAGCAGTTATACAGGACCGGCTGAGCAGTTCTTC
>TRBJ2-2|TRBV2|-|many
CASSDDRNTGELFF
TGTGCCAGCAGTGATGACAGAAACACCGGGGAGCTGTTTTTT
>TRBJ2-3|TRBV5-1|-|many
CASSLAGGAGGDTQYF
TGCGCCAGCAGCTTGGCCGGGGGAGCCGGGGGAGATACGCAGTATTTT
>TRBJ1-1|TRBV4-3|TRBD1|many
CASSQAPDRAEAFF
TGCGCCAGCAGCCAAGCCCCAGACAGGGCAGAAGCTTTCTTT
>TRBJ1-1|TRBV20-1|TRBD1|many
CSARGTGDTEAFF
TGCAGTGCTAGAGGGACAGGGGACACTGAAGCTTTCTTT
>TRBJ2-1|TRBV7-8|-|many
CASSLESLSRGSSYNEQFF
TGTGCCAGCAGCTTAGAGTCACTTAGTAGGGGCTCATCCTACAATGAGCAGTTCTTC
>TRBJ1-5|TRBV25-1|-|many
CASSKPRDTEAHSNQPQHF
TGTGCCAGCAGTAAGCCCCGGGACACCGAGGCGCATAGCAATCAGCCCCAGCATTTT
>TRBJ2-3|TRBV7-2|-|few
CASSHDGWGTDTQYF
TGTGCCAGCAGCCACGACGGGTGGGGCACAGATACGCAGTATTTT